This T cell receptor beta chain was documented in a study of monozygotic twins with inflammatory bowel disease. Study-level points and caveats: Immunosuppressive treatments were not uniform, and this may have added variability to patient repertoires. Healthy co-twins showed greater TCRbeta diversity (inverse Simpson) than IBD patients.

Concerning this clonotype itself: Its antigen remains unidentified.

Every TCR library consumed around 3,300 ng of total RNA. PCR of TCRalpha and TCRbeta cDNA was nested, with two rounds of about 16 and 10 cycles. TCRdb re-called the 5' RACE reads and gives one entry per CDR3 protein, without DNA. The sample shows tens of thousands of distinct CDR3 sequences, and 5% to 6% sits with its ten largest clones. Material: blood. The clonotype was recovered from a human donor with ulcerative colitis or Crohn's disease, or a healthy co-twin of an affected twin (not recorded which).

The CDR3 spells CAWSIGTSYEQYF. This chain joins TRBV30 and TRBJ2-7. The CDR3 is made up of 13 amino acids. Germline V CDR1 and CDR2: GTSNPN, SVGIG (reference sequence).